The present TCR beta chain was sequenced within a study of blood T cell repertoires in COVID-19. Study summary: T cells, B-cell-depleted T cells, or PBMCs supplied cDNA or gDNA.

Authors' processing steps: Nucleated cell counts were estimated from reference gene primer amplification. Measured with immunoSEQ multiplex PCR; TCRdb has only the in-frame clones, and not every one. V and J calls and clone size are copied from that table; D and trimming were computed from the DNA. Of approximately 21,000 clones listed, roughly 80% are singletons. Sequencing input: peripheral blood. The source of this sequence is a human donor in a cohort sampled during active COVID-19.

The CDR3 DNA is TGTGCCACCAGTGATTTTACCGGGACAAGATATGGCAATCAGCCCCAGCATTTT. Translated: CATSDFTGTRYGNQPQHF. The chain links TRBV24-1 to TRBJ1-5, with a possible D match to TRBD1 (6 bases). Trimming pared 1 base from V and 2 bases from J, leaving 17 bases between. The germline gives CDR1 KGHDR, CDR2 SFDVKD. CDR3 size: 18 residues.